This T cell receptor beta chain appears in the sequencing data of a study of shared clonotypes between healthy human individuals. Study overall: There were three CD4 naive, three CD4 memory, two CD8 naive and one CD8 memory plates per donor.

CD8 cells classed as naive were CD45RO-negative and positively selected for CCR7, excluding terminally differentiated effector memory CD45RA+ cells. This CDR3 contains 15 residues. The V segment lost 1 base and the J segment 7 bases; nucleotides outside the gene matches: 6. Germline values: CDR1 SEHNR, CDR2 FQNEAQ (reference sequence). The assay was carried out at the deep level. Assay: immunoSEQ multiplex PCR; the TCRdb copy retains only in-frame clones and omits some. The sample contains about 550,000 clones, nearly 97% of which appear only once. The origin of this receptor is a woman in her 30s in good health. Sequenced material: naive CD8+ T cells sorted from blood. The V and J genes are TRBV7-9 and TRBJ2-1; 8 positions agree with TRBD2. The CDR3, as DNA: TGTGCCAGCAGCTTAGTGGTAGCGGGGTTGAATGAGCAGTTCTTC. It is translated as CASSLVVAGLNEQFF. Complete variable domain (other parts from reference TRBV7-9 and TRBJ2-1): DTGVSQNPRHKITKRGQNVTFRCDPISEHNRLYWYRQTLGQGPEFLTYFQNEAQLEKSRLLSDRFSAERPKGSFSTLEIQRTEQGDSAMYLCASSLVVAGLNEQFFGPGTRLTVL.